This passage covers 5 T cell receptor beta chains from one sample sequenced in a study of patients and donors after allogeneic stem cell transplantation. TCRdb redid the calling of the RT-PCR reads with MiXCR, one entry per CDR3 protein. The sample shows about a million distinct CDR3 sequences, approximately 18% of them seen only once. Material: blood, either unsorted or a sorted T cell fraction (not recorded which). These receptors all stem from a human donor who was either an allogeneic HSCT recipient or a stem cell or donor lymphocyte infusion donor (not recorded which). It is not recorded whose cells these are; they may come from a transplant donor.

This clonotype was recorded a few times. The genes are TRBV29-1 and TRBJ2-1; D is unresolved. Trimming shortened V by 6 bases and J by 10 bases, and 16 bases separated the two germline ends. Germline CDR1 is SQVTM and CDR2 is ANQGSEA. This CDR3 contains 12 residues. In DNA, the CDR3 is TGCAGCGTGCTGACCCCGGCCGGGGAGCAGTTCTTC. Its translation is CSVLTPAGEQFF.

This chain's CDR3 is CASSLGERSYEQYF. The CDR3 region has the DNA TGCGCCAGCAGCCTTGGGGAGCGCTCCTACGAGCAGTACTTC. The J gene is TRBJ2-7, the V gene TRBV4-1, with a tentative D call TRBD2 (5 bases). V was cut by 4 bases and J by 0 bases, with 10 bases left in between. There are 14 residues in the CDR3. CDR1 and CDR2 from the germline V gene are MGHRA and YSYEKL.

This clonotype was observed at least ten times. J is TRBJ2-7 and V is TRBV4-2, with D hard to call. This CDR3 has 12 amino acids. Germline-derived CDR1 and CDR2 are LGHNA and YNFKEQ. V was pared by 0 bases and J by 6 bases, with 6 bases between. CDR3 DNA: TGTGCCAGCAGCCAAGAAAGAGGCGAGCAGTACTTC. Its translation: CASSQERGEQYF.

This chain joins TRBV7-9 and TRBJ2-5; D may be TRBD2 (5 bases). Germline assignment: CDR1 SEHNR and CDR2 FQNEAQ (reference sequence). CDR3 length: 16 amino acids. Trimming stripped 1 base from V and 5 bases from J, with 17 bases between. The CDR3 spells CASSLEPGLGTETQYF. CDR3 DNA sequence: TGTGCCAGCAGCTTAGAACCCGGACTGGGTACTGAGACCCAGTACTTC.

The DNA of the CDR3 is TGTGCCAGCAGTACTCTAGCGGGGAGCTCCTACAATGAGCAGTTCTTC. Translated, it gives CASSTLAGSSYNEQFF. The chain is built from TRBV3-1 and TRBJ2-1; the match to TRBD2 covers 9 bases. In germline, CDR1 is LGHDT, CDR2 YNNKEL (reference sequence). CDR3 length equals 16 residues. V trimming: 6 bases; J trimming: 0 bases; junction bases outside the gene matches: 6.